A selection of T cell receptor beta chains follows, all from one sample in a study of cytotoxic CD8 clonotypes in ibrutinib-treated CLL. Assay used: immunoSEQ multiplex PCR; TCRdb lists only in-frame clones, some missing. The data hold some 200,000 clones, with just under 80% observed a single time. The sample here was PBMCs, taken after 12 months of ibrutinib treatment. The origin of the receptors is a human donor with chronic lymphocytic leukemia. CDR3s include the opening cysteine and the closing phenylalanine or tryptophan. Fields, in order: V gene, J gene, clone size, D gene, CDR3 DNA, CDR3 protein. D genes are given only for firm matches. Clone sizes are given selectively: once, few, many, or a class where the clone is expanded.

V gene: TRBV7-3
J gene: TRBJ2-3
clone size: .
D gene: TRBD2
CDR3 DNA: TGTGCCAGCCGGGAGGGGGATACGCAGTATTTT
CDR3 protein: CASREGDTQYF

V gene: TRBV7-9
J gene: TRBJ2-1
clone size: .
D gene: TRBD1
CDR3 DNA: TGTGCCAGCAGCCCCCTCGCGTATGGGACAGCCTACAATGAGCAGTTCTTC
CDR3 protein: CASSPLAYGTAYNEQFF

V gene: TRBV5-1
J gene: TRBJ1-1
clone size: .
D gene: .
CDR3 DNA: TGCGCCAGCAGCTTGGTACCGATGGGCGCCCGGAACACTGAAGCTTTCTTT
CDR3 protein: CASSLVPMGARNTEAFF

V gene: TRBV18
J gene: TRBJ2-3
clone size: .
D gene: .
CDR3 DNA: TGTGCCAGCTCACCTAATCGGGTCAGCACAGATACGCAGTATTTT
CDR3 protein: CASSPNRVSTDTQYF

V gene: TRBV27
J gene: TRBJ2-7
clone size: few
D gene: .
CDR3 DNA: TGTGCCAGCAGTTTCAGGCGGGGTAGCTACGAGCAGTACTTC
CDR3 protein: CASSFRRGSYEQYF

V gene: TRBV5-1
J gene: TRBJ2-2
clone size: .
D gene: .
CDR3 DNA: TGCGCCAGCAGCTTGGACATTCTATTCGGGGAGCTGTTTTTT
CDR3 protein: CASSLDILFGELFF

V gene: TRBV5-1
J gene: TRBJ2-1
clone size: once
D gene: .
CDR3 DNA: TGCGCCAGCAGCCCGTTAGCGGTCAATGAGCAGTTCTTC
CDR3 protein: CASSPLAVNEQFF

V gene: TRBV5-1
J gene: TRBJ1-1
clone size: .
D gene: .
CDR3 DNA: TGCGCCAGCAGCTTGGGTGGCGACAACACTGAAGCTTTCTTT
CDR3 protein: CASSLGGDNTEAFF

V gene: TRBV25-1
J gene: TRBJ1-2
clone size: .
D gene: .
CDR3 DNA: TGTGCCAGCAGTTCGATAGAGACTACAGGGAAAACGAATGGCTACACCTTC
CDR3 protein: CASSSIETTGKTNGYTF

V gene: TRBV15
J gene: TRBJ2-7
clone size: .
D gene: TRBD2
CDR3 DNA: TGTGCCACCAGCAGAGTAGCGGGAGGGGGCGAGCAGTACTTC
CDR3 protein: CATSRVAGGGEQYF

V gene: TRBV10-3
J gene: TRBJ1-1
clone size: .
D gene: TRBD1
CDR3 DNA: TGTGCCATCAGTGAGGAGAACAGGGGGAACACTGAAGCTTTCTTT
CDR3 protein: CAISEENRGNTEAFF

V gene: TRBV18
J gene: TRBJ1-4
clone size: .
D gene: .
CDR3 DNA: TGTGCCAGCTCGATTCTCCTAGAGGAAAAACTGTTTTTT
CDR3 protein: CASSILLEEKLFF

V gene: TRBV5-1
J gene: TRBJ2-1
clone size: once
D gene: .
CDR3 DNA: TGCGCCAGCAGCTTGGGGCTAGATAACAATGGGCAGTTCTTC
CDR3 protein: CASSLGLDNNGQFF

V gene: TRBV23-1
J gene: TRBJ2-1
clone size: few
D gene: .
CDR3 DNA: TGCGCCAGCAGTCAATCTACGGTTAAGGCTGGTCGTGATGAGCAGTTCTTC
CDR3 protein: CASSQSTVKAGRDEQFF

V gene: TRBV5-1
J gene: TRBJ1-6
clone size: few
D gene: .
CDR3 DNA: TGCGCCAGCAGCGGGCAGGGTGGAAATTCACCCCTCCACTTT
CDR3 protein: CASSGQGGNSPLHF

V gene: TRBV15
J gene: TRBJ2-3
clone size: .
D gene: TRBD2
CDR3 DNA: TGTGCCACGGGCACTAGCGGGAAGGGCGGTACGCAGTATTTT
CDR3 protein: CATGTSGKGGTQYF

V gene: TRBV18
J gene: TRBJ1-2
clone size: .
D gene: TRBD1
CDR3 DNA: TGTGCCAGCTCACCGGGACAGGCCTTTTATGGCTACACCTTC
CDR3 protein: CASSPGQAFYGYTF

V gene: TRBV19
J gene: TRBJ1-1
clone size: .
D gene: TRBD1
CDR3 DNA: TGTGCCAGTGGGACAGGACTCACTGAAGCTTTCTTT
CDR3 protein: CASGTGLTEAFF